What follows is one T cell receptor beta chain and its context. Its antigen is undetermined. Trimming removed 8 bases at V and 4 bases at J, with 14 bases between. Germline loops: CDR1 LNHNV, CDR2 YYDKDF (reference sequence). This CDR3 contains 14 residues. Clones were read by immunoSEQ multiplex PCR, and TCRdb kept only the in-frame ones, dropping some. The sample consists of about 130,000 clones, 88% of them appearing once. Time point noted: blood 2 weeks post-SBRT. Noted treatment: 15 Gy SBRT to primary tumor, nephrectomy 4 weeks later. Radiation-treated patients gave blood at baseline, week 2 and week 4. Clear cell pathology was present in this patient's renal cell carcinoma. These data originate in a study of radiation and T cells in renal cell carcinoma. Study conclusions and caveats: In blood, top tumor clones expanded by 2 weeks, shrinking by 4. Baseline intratumoral clonotype presence is unknown without pretreatment biopsies.

The material was blood, obtained from a patient whose treatment included radiotherapy and nephrectomy. This chain connects TRBV15 to TRBJ1-4; D not certain. The receptor comes from a woman aged 70-85 years with renal cell carcinoma. This CDR3 reads CATQDGSNNEKLFF. The CDR3 DNA is TGTGCCACCCAGGACGGCAGTAATAATGAAAAACTGTTTTTT.